Presented here are 4 T cell receptor beta chains from one specimen sequenced in a study of cytomegalovirus exposure and HLA in healthy donors. The PCR used 60 Vbeta and 13 Jbeta primers. The repertoire was sequenced with immunoSEQ multiplex PCR; TCRdb's copy has only in-frame clones and lacks some. This sample yields about 160,000 clones, of which approximately 81% are seen a single time; approximately 1.9% belongs to the top ten. The specimen was PBMCs. The source of these receptors is a man aged 18 to 35 in good health and CMV-seronegative.

The chain recombines TRBV9 with TRBJ2-3; 13 bases align to TRBD2. Germline-derived CDR1 and CDR2 are SGDLS and YYNGEE. There are 16 residues in the CDR3. V gave up 0 bases and J gave up 4 bases; unmatched junction bases: 2. The CDR3 region is CASSVGTSGGADTQYF. The CDR3 DNA reads TGTGCCAGCAGCGTAGGGACTAGCGGGGGCGCAGATACGCAGTATTTT.

On this clone: One end of the junction varies from germline; a read error may be responsible. The V gene is TRBV7-9, the J gene TRBJ1-4; 8 positions match TRBD1. Germline CDR1 and CDR2: SEHNR and FQNEAQ (reference sequence). This CDR3 is built from 16 residues. CDR3 nucleotides: TGTTCCAGCAGTTTAGGACAGGGCCTAACTAATGAAAAACTGTTTTTT. As protein: CSSSLGQGLTNEKLFF.

As for this clone: One end of the junction is discordant with germline, which a read error may explain. The chain is built from TRBV15 and TRBJ2-7, with a weak D call TRBD1 (6 bases). Germline V gives CDR1 LNHNV, CDR2 YYDKDF (reference sequence). The CDR3 contains 11 residues. CDR3 region: CATSRGQDRNF. In DNA form, the CDR3 reads TGTGCCACCAGCAGAGGACAGGACCGCAACTTC.

The rearrangement joins TRBV28 to TRBJ1-2, with D perhaps TRBD1 (6 bases). The germline CDR1 and CDR2 sequences are MDHEN and SYDVKM. The V and J ends lost 1 base and 4 bases respectively, with 10 bases between them. This CDR3 region has 14 residues. CDR3 amino acids: CASSLSGGGYGYTF. CDR3 nucleotides: TGTGCCAGCAGTTTATCGGGGGGCGGCTATGGCTACACCTTC.